Each of the 32 T cell receptor beta chains below was sequenced from the same sample in a study of identical twins (dated by TCRdb to the mid-2010s). The library was produced with 5' RACE. The listed sequencing device is Illumina HiSeq 2000. The public reads were reanalyzed by TCRdb: fastp trimming at Q25, MiXCR alignment, in-frame beta chains only. Identical CDR3 proteins give one entry, which carries the most common genes and DNA. This sample gives more than 1.5 million distinct CDR3 sequences in total; less than 40% of them show up just once. Roughly 0.3% of the sample is taken by the ten largest. What was sequenced was cord blood. These receptors were taken from a newborn girl in good health.

This clonotype has more than one count but fewer than ten. CDR3 sequence reads: CATRSGRSHTDTQYF. The CDR3 DNA follows: TGTGCCACCAGGAGCGGGAGGTCTCACACAGATACGCAGTATTTT. The chain joins TRBV24-1 to TRBJ2-3, with 9 nucleotides matching TRBD2. CDR1 KGHDR and CDR2 SFDVKD come from the germline V gene. The CDR3 runs to 15 residues. With V trimmed by 7 bases and J by 2 bases, 6 bases remained unmatched.

This sequence joins TRBV19 and TRBJ1-4; D unclear. The ends were cut back, 11 bases at V and 3 bases at J, with 13 bases in the middle. This CDR3 contains 13 residues. Germline lookup yields CDR1 LNHDA and CDR2 SQIVND (reference sequence). The CDR3 is CALKHGPNEKLFF. The CDR3, as DNA: TGTGCCTTAAAGCACGGACCTAATGAAAAACTGTTTTTT. Looking up the rest from reference TRBV19 and TRBJ1-4 gives the full variable domain: DGGITQSPKYLFRKEGQNVTLSCEQNLNHDAMYWYRQDPGQGLRLIYYSQIVNDFQKGDIAEGYSVSREKKESFPLTVTSAQKNPTAFYLCALKHGPNEKLFFGSGTQLSVL.

This clonotype has a handful of counts. In DNA, the CDR3 is TGTGCCAGCAGCCAGCGGGGACCCACTGAAGCTTTCTTT. Amino acids: CASSQRGPTEAFF. V usage is TRBV3-1 and J usage is TRBJ1-1, with D maybe TRBD1 (5 bases). Trimming took 3 bases from V and 4 from J, leaving 9 bases between them. Germline CDR1 LGHDT, CDR2 YNNKEL (reference sequence). The length of the CDR3 is 13 residues.

V is TRBV6-7 and J is TRBJ2-4; TRBD1 is a possible D gene (6 bases). TRBV6-7 is placed among ORFs of uncertain function. This CDR3 has 17 residues. V dropped 2 bases and J dropped 0 bases, with 14 bases sitting between them. The CDR3 DNA follows: TGTGCCAGCAGTTACCCTCGACAGGTTCTAGCCAAAAACATTCAGTACTTC. Protein: CASSYPRQVLAKNIQYF.

This clonotype has just a few counts. This sequence joins TRBV3-1 and TRBJ2-4, with D unclear. The CDR3 runs 17 residues. CDR1 and CDR2 from the germline V gene are LGHDT and YNNKEL (reference sequence). Trimming left V 1 base short and J 1 base short, with 14 bases between. For the CDR3, the DNA is TGTGCCAGCAGCCAAGCAGTCCTCCTTGGGGCCAAAAACATTCAGTACTTC. Protein product: CASSQAVLLGAKNIQYF.

A few counts support this clonotype. The chain carries TRBV15 and TRBJ1-1; 7 bases match TRBD1. The V gene end was trimmed by 5 bases and the J gene end by 4 bases; junction bases not matched to a gene: 4. CDR3 length: 13 residues. CDR1 is LNHNV and CDR2 is YYDKDF in the germline V gene (reference sequence). CDR3 region: CATSRRQGTEAFF. The DNA of the CDR3 is TGTGCCACCAGCCGCCGACAGGGCACTGAAGCTTTCTTT.

This clonotype was observed at least ten times. The chain recombines TRBV6-1 with TRBJ2-7, with D perhaps matching TRBD1 (5 bases). V gave up 7 bases and J gave up 4 bases, with 8 bases separating them. Germline V gene lookup returns CDR1 MNHNS and CDR2 SASEGT. The length of the CDR3 is 11 residues. The CDR3 nucleotides read TGTGCCAGCACCAGGGATTACGAGCAGTACTTC. It codes for CASTRDYEQYF.

The chain uses TRBV6-5 and TRBJ1-1; D gene uncertain. Trimming left V 6 bases short and J 1 base short, with 9 bases between. The CDR3 is 13 residues long. Per the germline V gene, CDR1 is MNHEY and CDR2 is SVGAGI. The CDR3 DNA follows: TGTGCCAGCAGGTCACAGCCGAACACTGAAGCTTTCTTT. It is translated as CASRSQPNTEAFF.

This clonotype appeared a single time. A much larger clone is a single base away; this may be a read error. CDR3 nucleotides: TGTGCCGGCAGTCCTACTACCTCCTACGAGCAGTACTTC. This sequence encodes CAGSPTTSYEQYF. This sequence joins TRBV12-3 or TRBV12-4 and TRBJ2-7, with D hard to call. There are 13 residues in the CDR3.

CDR3 loop: CASSQDPRLAGQQDEQFF. DNA for the CDR3: TGTGCCAGCAGCCAAGATCCCCGACTAGCGGGACAACAAGATGAGCAGTTCTTC. V and J are TRBV14 and TRBJ2-1; TRBD2 matches 11 bases. Germline-derived CDR1 and CDR2 are SGHDN and FVKESK. The CDR3 contains 18 residues. With 0 bases clipped from V and 8 bases from J, the junction kept 12 bases outside the gene matches.

The gene calls are TRBV5-6 and TRBJ2-1, with 13 nucleotides matching TRBD2. This CDR3 has 18 residues. V was clipped by 7 bases and J by 0 bases; unmatched bases: 10. Germline V gene data show CDR1 as SGHDT and CDR2 as YYEEEE. The CDR3 is CASEHRGLAGSSYNEQFF. In DNA, the CDR3 is TGTGCCAGCGAACACCGGGGACTAGCGGGGAGCTCCTACAATGAGCAGTTCTTC. The variable domain in full, with the rest retrieved from reference TRBV5-6 and TRBJ2-1, is DAGVTQSPTHLIKTRGQQVTLRCSPKSGHDTVSWYQQALGQGPQFIFQYYEEEERQRGNFPDRFSGHQFPNYSSELNVNALLLGDSALYLCASEHRGLAGSSYNEQFFGPGTRLTVL.

In its sample, this clonotype was seen a few times. This chain joins TRBV6-6 and TRBJ2-1, with TRBD1 matching 8 bases. Germline-derived CDR1 and CDR2 are MNHNY and SVGAGI (reference sequence). The J segment lost 6 bases and the V segment lost 6 bases, leaving 10 bases of the junction unmatched. The CDR3 is made up of 15 amino acids. The CDR3 nucleotides are TGTGCCAGCAGCTACCCAGGGGGCTTAGGCAATGAGCAGTTCTTC. As protein: CASSYPGGLGNEQFF.

V and J are TRBV6-1 and TRBJ2-7; 8 bases are shared with TRBD2. This CDR3 is 15 amino acids long. CDR1 and CDR2 (germline): MNHNS, SASEGT. The J segment lost 9 bases and the V segment lost 3 bases, leaving 13 bases of the junction unmatched. CDR3 loop: CASSDLAGQPAGQYF. CDR3 DNA sequence: TGTGCCAGCAGTGACTTAGCGGGACAACCGGCGGGGCAGTACTTC.

Remarks on this clonotype: This may be a read error, as it is one base from a much larger clone. The rearrangement links TRBV6-5 to TRBJ1-2; D may be TRBD1 (6 bases). This CDR3 has 14 amino acids. Germline loops: CDR1 MNHEY, CDR2 SVGAGI. The CDR3: CASSYLQRGNGYIF. The DNA of the CDR3 is TGTGCCAGCAGTTACTTACAGAGGGGGAATGGCTACATCTTC.

This clonotype was detected ten times or more. The V and J genes are TRBV12-3 or TRBV12-4 and TRBJ2-1, with D tentatively TRBD2 (5 bases). The CDR3 spans 15 residues. Trimming left V 3 bases short and J 5 bases short, with 14 bases between. CDR3 sequence reads: CASSFTPSPHNEQFF. CDR3 DNA sequence: TGTGCCAGCAGTTTCACGCCTAGCCCACACAATGAGCAGTTCTTC.

The chain is built from TRBV20-1 and TRBJ1-5, with 8 bases matching TRBD1. J was trimmed by 5 bases and V by 4 bases; bases with no gene match: 7. The germline CDR1 and CDR2 sequences are DFQATT and SNEGSKA (reference sequence). This CDR3 is 14 amino acids long. CDR3 loop: CSATRQGRDQPQHF. The CDR3 DNA reads as TGCAGTGCTACCCGACAGGGGCGGGATCAGCCCCAGCATTTT.

The chain carries TRBV4-2 and TRBJ2-6; 8 positions agree with TRBD1. CDR1 and CDR2 from the germline V gene are LGHNA and YNFKEQ. Trimming cost V 6 bases and J 0 bases; bases outside gene matches: 10. This CDR3 is built from 18 residues. This CDR3 is CASSLPGQGVSGANVLTF. The DNA of the CDR3 is TGTGCCAGCAGTTTACCCGGACAGGGTGTCTCTGGGGCCAACGTCCTGACTTTC.

The gene calls are TRBV20-1 and TRBJ2-7; the D gene is possibly TRBD2 (6 bases). The CDR3 is 14 amino acids. Germline assignment: CDR1 DFQATT and CDR2 SNEGSKA (reference sequence). Trimming pared 5 bases from V and 3 bases from J, leaving 17 bases between. The DNA of the CDR3 is TGCAGTGCTCTATACAAGGGGCGGGGCTACGAGCAGTACTTC. This sequence encodes CSALYKGRGYEQYF.

The chain carries TRBV3-1 and TRBJ2-7, with a tentative D call TRBD2 (6 bases). With 4 bases removed from V and 7 bases from J, the gap between germline ends came to 20 bases. In germline, CDR1 is LGHDT, CDR2 YNNKEL (reference sequence). CDR3 size: 15 residues. This CDR3 reads CASSLLGLLKNEQYF. The CDR3 region has the DNA TGTGCCAGCAGCCTGTTGGGACTCCTGAAAAATGAGCAGTACTTC.

This clonotype has more than one count but fewer than ten. The chain joins TRBV12-3 or TRBV12-4 to TRBJ2-1, with D perhaps matching TRBD2 (6 bases). CDR3 size: 15 residues. Trimming took off 6 bases at V and 0 bases at J, with 12 bases between the two ends. CDR3 sequence: CASSPRDLSYNEQFF. The CDR3, as DNA: TGTGCCAGCAGCCCGCGGGACCTCTCCTACAATGAGCAGTTCTTC.

The table lists this clonotype with a count of one. The chain carries TRBV7-2 and TRBJ2-1; TRBD2 agrees at 12 bases. This CDR3 is 18 amino acids long. The V gene's germline CDR1 is SGHTA and CDR2 FQGNSA. Trimming removed 4 bases from V and 7 bases from J; junction bases left unmatched: 14. In nucleotides, the CDR3 is TGTGCCAGCAGCTCTAGAGCGTTTCTAGCGGGGGGGCCTAATGAGCAGTTCTTC. Its translation is CASSSRAFLAGGPNEQFF.

The chain uses TRBV25-1 and TRBJ2-1; TRBD2 aligns across 8 bases. The end of the DNA is better explained by TRBJ2-7, so the J call may be wrong. CDR1 and CDR2 (germline): MGHDK, SYGVNS. The CDR3 has 15 amino acids. Here the CDR3 DNA reads TGTGCCAGCAGTGAAACTAGCGGTTCCTACAATGAGCAGTACTTC. As protein: CASSETSGSYNEQYF.

This clonotype was counted once. The rearrangement links TRBV12-3 or TRBV12-4 to TRBJ1-4; D may be TRBD1 (6 bases). Trimming stripped 1 base from V and 6 bases from J, with 12 bases between. This CDR3 has 15 amino acids. CDR3 loop: CASSLGDGGHEKLFF. The CDR3 DNA reads as TGTGCCAGCAGTTTAGGCGACGGGGGGCATGAAAAACTGTTTTTT.

The genes are TRBV27 and TRBJ2-1; 7 nucleotides align to TRBD2. This CDR3 spans 14 amino acids. The V segment lost 3 bases and the J segment 8 bases; nucleotides outside the gene matches: 7. Germline CDR1 MNHEY, CDR2 SMNVEV (reference sequence). The CDR3 is CASSFEGGPDEQFF. CDR3 coding DNA: TGTGCCAGCAGTTTTGAGGGAGGGCCCGATGAGCAGTTCTTC.

This clonotype was counted ten times or more. This CDR3 is CSASEGRHSTDTQYF. CDR3 nucleotides: TGCAGTGCTAGCGAAGGTCGGCACAGCACAGATACGCAGTATTTT. The chain employs TRBV20-1 and TRBJ2-3; D is undetermined. CDR1 is DFQATT, CDR2 SNEGSKA, per germline (reference sequence). CDR3 length: 15 amino acids. V gave up 3 bases and J gave up 0 bases, with 13 bases separating them.

This clonotype has more than one count but fewer than ten. The chain is built from TRBV20-1 and TRBJ2-7; D unresolved. Germline assignment: CDR1 DFQATT and CDR2 SNEGSKA (reference sequence). V lost 7 bases and J 4 bases, leaving 20 bases between the germline ends. The CDR3 covers 14 residues. CDR3 DNA: TGCAGTGTTCCGCTTCGACTTTCTCCATACGAGCAGTACTTC. Its protein product is CSVPLRLSPYEQYF.

The rearrangement uses TRBV5-1 and TRBJ2-2; D is ambiguous. The CDR3 totals 17 residues. Germline loops: CDR1 SGHRS, CDR2 YFSETQ. V was cut by 0 bases and J by 2 bases, with 14 bases left in between. CDR3 coding DNA: TGCGCCAGCAGCTTGGGTTACTCGAGATTAAACACCGGGGAGCTGTTTTTT. As protein: CASSLGYSRLNTGELFF.

The rearrangement uses TRBV11-3 and TRBJ2-1, with D maybe TRBD2 (6 bases). The V gene lost 0 bases and the J gene lost 12 bases, with 12 bases spanning the gap. The CDR3 contains 13 residues. Germline V gene data show CDR1 as SGHNT and CDR2 as YENEEA. CDR3 coding DNA: TGTGCCAGCAGCTTAGAACTAGCAGATGTGCAGTTCTTC. It is translated as CASSLELADVQFF.

The rearrangement uses TRBV28 and TRBJ1-5; D not resolved. CDR1 MDHEN and CDR2 SYDVKM come from the germline V gene. Trimming removed 3 bases from V and 7 bases from J, with 7 bases in between. The CDR3 contains 12 residues. Here the CDR3 reads CASSFKEQPQHF. The CDR3 DNA reads as TGTGCCAGCAGTTTTAAGGAGCAGCCCCAGCATTTT.

The V and J genes are TRBV5-1 and TRBJ1-5; tentatively, D is TRBD1 (5 bases). CDR3 length: 13 residues. The V gene's germline CDR1 is SGHRS and CDR2 YFSETQ. V lost 0 bases, J lost 15 bases, and 16 bases lay in between. The CDR3: CASSLETSGSLHF. The CDR3 coding sequence is TGCGCCAGCAGCTTGGAAACGTCAGGGAGTCTGCATTTT.

This clonotype was seen a few times. The chain joins TRBV20-1 to TRBJ1-1; D not certain. V shed 2 bases and J shed 10 bases, with 17 bases lying between them. Germline V gene data show CDR1 as DFQATT and CDR2 as SNEGSKA (reference sequence). The CDR3 consists of 13 residues. The CDR3 loop is CSARRSSTAIAFF. DNA of the CDR3: TGCAGTGCTAGAAGGAGCAGTACGGCGATAGCTTTCTTT.

The chain combines TRBV3-1 with TRBJ2-3; TRBD2 matches 12 bases. The CDR3 loop spans 15 amino acids. The trim removed 5 bases at V and 4 bases at J, leaving 4 bases unmatched. The germline V gene encodes CDR1 LGHDT and CDR2 YNNKEL (reference sequence). CDR3 DNA sequence: TGTGCCAGCAGCGACGGGACTAGCGGGTCAGATACGCAGTATTTT. This codes for CASSDGTSGSDTQYF.